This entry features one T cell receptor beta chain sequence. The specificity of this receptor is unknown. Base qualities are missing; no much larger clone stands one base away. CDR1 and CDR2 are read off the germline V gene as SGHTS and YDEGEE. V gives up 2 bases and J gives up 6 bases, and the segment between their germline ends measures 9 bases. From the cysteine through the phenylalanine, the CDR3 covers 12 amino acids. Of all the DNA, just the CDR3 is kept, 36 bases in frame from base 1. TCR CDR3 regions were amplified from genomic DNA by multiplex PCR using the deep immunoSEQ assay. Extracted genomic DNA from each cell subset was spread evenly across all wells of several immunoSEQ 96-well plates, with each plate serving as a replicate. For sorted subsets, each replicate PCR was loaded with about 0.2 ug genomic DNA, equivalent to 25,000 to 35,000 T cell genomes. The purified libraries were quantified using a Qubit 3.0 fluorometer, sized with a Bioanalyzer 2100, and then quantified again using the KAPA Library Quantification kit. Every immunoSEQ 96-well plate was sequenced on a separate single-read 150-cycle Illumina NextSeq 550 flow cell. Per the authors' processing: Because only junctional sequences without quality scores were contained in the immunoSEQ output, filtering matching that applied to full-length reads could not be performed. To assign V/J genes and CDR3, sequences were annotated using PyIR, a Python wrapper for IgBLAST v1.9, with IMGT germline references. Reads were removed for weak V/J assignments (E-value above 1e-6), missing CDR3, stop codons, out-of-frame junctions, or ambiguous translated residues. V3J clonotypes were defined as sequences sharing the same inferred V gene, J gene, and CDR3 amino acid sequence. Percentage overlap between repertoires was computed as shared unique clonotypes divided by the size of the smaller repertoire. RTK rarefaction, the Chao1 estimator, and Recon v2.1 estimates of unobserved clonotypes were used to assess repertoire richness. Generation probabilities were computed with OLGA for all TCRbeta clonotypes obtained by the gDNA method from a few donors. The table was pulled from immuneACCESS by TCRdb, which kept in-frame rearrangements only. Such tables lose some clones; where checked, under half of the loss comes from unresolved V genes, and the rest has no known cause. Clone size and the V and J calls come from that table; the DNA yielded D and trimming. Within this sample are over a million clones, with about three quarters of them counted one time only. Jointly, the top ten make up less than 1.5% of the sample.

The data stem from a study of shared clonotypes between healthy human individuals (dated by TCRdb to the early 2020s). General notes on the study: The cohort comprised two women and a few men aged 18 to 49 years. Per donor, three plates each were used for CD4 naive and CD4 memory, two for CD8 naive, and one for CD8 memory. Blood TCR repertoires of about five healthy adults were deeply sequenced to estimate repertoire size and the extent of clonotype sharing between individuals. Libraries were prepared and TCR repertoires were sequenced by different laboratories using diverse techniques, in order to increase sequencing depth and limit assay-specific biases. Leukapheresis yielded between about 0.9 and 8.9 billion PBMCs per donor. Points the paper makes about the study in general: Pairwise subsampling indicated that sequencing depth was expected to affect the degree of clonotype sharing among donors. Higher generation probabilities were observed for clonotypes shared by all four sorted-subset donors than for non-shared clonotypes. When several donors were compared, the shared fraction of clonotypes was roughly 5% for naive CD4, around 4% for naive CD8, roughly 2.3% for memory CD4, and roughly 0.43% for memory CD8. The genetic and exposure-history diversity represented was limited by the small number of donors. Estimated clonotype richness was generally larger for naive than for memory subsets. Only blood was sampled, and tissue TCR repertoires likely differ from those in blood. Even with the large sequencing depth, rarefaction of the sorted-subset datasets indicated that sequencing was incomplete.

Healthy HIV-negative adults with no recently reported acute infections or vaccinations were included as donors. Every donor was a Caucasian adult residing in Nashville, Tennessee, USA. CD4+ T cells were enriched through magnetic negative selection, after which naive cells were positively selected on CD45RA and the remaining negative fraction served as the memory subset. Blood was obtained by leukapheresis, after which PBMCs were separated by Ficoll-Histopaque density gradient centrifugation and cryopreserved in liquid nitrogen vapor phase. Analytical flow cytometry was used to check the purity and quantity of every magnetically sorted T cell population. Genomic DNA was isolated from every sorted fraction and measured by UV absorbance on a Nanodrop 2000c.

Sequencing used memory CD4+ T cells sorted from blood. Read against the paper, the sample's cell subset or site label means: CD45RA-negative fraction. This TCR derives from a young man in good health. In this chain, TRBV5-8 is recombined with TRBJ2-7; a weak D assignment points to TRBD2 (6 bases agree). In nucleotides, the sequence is TGTGCCAGCAGCTTTACGGGACTCGAGCAGTACTTC. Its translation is CASSFTGLEQYF.